Presented here are 18 T cell receptor beta chains from one specimen sequenced in a study of cytomegalovirus exposure and HLA in healthy donors. Researchers ran the PCR with 60 Vbeta and 13 Jbeta primers. The method was immunoSEQ multiplex PCR; TCRdb's version includes in-frame clones alone and lacks a portion of them. The sample lists over 90,000 clones; around 64% were seen once. The sequencing sample was made of PBMCs. The receptors originated from a man aged 55 to 70 in good health and CMV-seronegative.

This clone has more than one count but fewer than ten. This sequence joins TRBV7-6 and TRBJ1-5; maybe TRBD1 (6 bases). Germline lookup yields CDR1 SGHVS and CDR2 FNYEAQ. CDR3 length equals 13 residues. V lost 5 bases to trimming and J lost 6 bases, with 11 bases between them. The CDR3 spells CASSQDSGQPQHF. CDR3 nucleotides: TGTGCCAGCAGCCAGGACAGCGGTCAGCCCCAGCATTTT.

The rearrangement links TRBV5-1 to TRBJ2-2, with D hard to call. The CDR3 length is 14 residues. With 5 bases removed from V and 0 bases from J, the gap between germline ends came to 8 bases. The V gene's germline CDR1 is SGHRS and CDR2 YFSETQ. CDR3 bases: TGCGCCAGCAGAGAGGATACGAACACCGGGGAGCTGTTTTTT. Protein product: CASREDTNTGELFF.

J is TRBJ2-5 and V is TRBV18; a possible D gene is TRBD1 (5 bases). V was shortened by 1 base and J by 3 bases, with 15 bases between the two germline ends. Per germline, CDR1 KGHSH and CDR2 LQKENI. The CDR3 loop spans 16 amino acids. The CDR3 sequence is CASSPRIGRGEETQYF. The DNA for the CDR3 is TGTGCCAGCTCACCACGGATTGGAAGGGGTGAAGAGACCCAGTACTTC.

V is TRBV29-1 and J is TRBJ2-7; D not certain. Trimming stripped 4 bases from V and 0 bases from J, with 7 bases between. There are 12 residues in the CDR3. The germline CDR1 and CDR2 sequences are SQVTM and ANQGSEA. The CDR3 region is CSVATPSYEQYF. Here the CDR3 DNA reads TGCAGCGTTGCCACTCCCTCCTACGAGCAGTACTTC.

The rearrangement uses TRBV5-1 and TRBJ1-6; TRBD1 agrees at 7 bases. Germline values: CDR1 SGHRS, CDR2 YFSETQ. Germline trimming cut 3 bases from V and 6 bases from J; bases unmatched to any gene: 9. The CDR3 has 16 amino acids. The CDR3 coding sequence is TGCGCCAGCAGCTCAGGACAGGTCATCGCTAATTCACCCCTCCACTTT. Its protein is CASSSGQVIANSPLHF.

Only a few counts were recorded for this clone. The chain joins TRBV2 to TRBJ1-3; D is ambiguous. The CDR3 is 16 residues long. Germline V gene lookup returns CDR1 SNHLY and CDR2 FYNNEI. V was cut by 6 bases and J by 4 bases, with 19 bases left in between. CDR3 residues: CASSSQAVGWGNTIYF. CDR3 nucleotides: TGTGCCAGCAGCTCCCAAGCGGTGGGGTGGGGAAACACCATATATTTT. The whole variable domain, filled in from reference TRBV2 and TRBJ1-3, reads EPEVTQTPSHQVTQMGQEVILRCVPISNHLYFYWYRQILGQKVEFLVSFYNNEISEKSEIFDDQFSVERPDGSNFTLKIRSTKLEDSAMYFCASSSQAVGWGNTIYFGEGSWLTVV.

The chain joins TRBV5-5 to TRBJ2-7; 10 bases are shared with TRBD2. The germline V gene has CDR1 SGHKS and CDR2 YYEKEE (reference sequence). This CDR3 contains 14 residues. J lost 4 bases, V lost 3 bases, and 4 bases had no gene match. The CDR3 DNA reads TGTGCCAGCAGCTCCGGGACTAGCGAATACGAGCAGTACTTC. Its protein product is CASSSGTSEYEQYF.

V usage is TRBV5-1 and J usage is TRBJ1-2, with D possibly matching TRBD1 (5 bases). This CDR3 is built from 17 residues. In germline, CDR1 is SGHRS, CDR2 YFSETQ. V lost 4 bases to trimming and J lost 0 bases, with 19 bases between them. CDR3 nucleotide sequence: TGCGCCAGCAGCCCCGCGCCAGGGTTAATCCCTAACTATGGCTACACCTTC. This sequence encodes CASSPAPGLIPNYGYTF.

V gene TRBV6-5 combines with J gene TRBJ1-6; 8 positions match TRBD1. The germline V gene encodes CDR1 MNHEY and CDR2 SVGAGI. The CDR3 loop spans 13 amino acids. The ends lost 6 bases at V and 18 bases at J; junction bases unmatched: 13. The CDR3 spells CASRNAGTGDNHF. The CDR3 bases are TGTGCCAGCAGAAACGCCGGGACAGGTGATAACCACTTT.

J is TRBJ2-7 and V is TRBV20-1, with TRBD2 identical over 7 bases. The germline CDR1 and CDR2 sequences are DFQATT and SNEGSKA (reference sequence). J lost 6 bases, V lost 6 bases, and 5 bases had no gene match. The CDR3 has 11 residues. Here the CDR3 reads CSAWGGSEQYF. CDR3 bases: TGCAGTGCCTGGGGGGGGAGCGAGCAGTACTTC.

This chain uses TRBV27 with TRBJ1-2, with D maybe TRBD1 (5 bases). Trimming stripped 6 bases from V and 5 bases from J, with 16 bases between. The germline V gene encodes CDR1 MNHEY and CDR2 SMNVEV (reference sequence). The CDR3 loop spans 14 amino acids. The CDR3, as DNA: TGTGCCAGCAGGGGACTGGGGAACGCATATGGCTACACCTTC. This sequence encodes CASRGLGNAYGYTF.

Notes on this clone: One end of the junction does not line up with germline, which may come from a read error. The chain employs TRBV7-7 and TRBJ2-1; D is possibly TRBD2 (5 bases). CDR3 size: 13 residues. Germline V gene lookup returns CDR1 SSHAT and CDR2 FNYEAQ (reference sequence). The CDR3: CASSLAGDNEQFF. The CDR3 coding sequence is TGTGCTAGCAGCTTAGCCGGGGACAATGAGCAGTTCTTC.

This chain links TRBV10-3 with TRBJ2-7, with D unclear. V was cut by 3 bases and J by 5 bases, with 14 bases left in between. CDR3 length equals 14 residues. Per germline, CDR1 ENHRY and CDR2 SYGVKD. Here the CDR3 reads CAISDSNRENEQYF. CDR3 coding DNA: TGTGCCATCAGTGATTCTAACAGAGAAAACGAGCAGTACTTC.

V gene TRBV6-5 combines with J gene TRBJ1-5; 7 nucleotides match TRBD1. Germline CDR1 and CDR2: MNHEY and SVGAGI. Trimming at V came to 10 bases and at J to 4 bases, leaving 13 bases not matched to a gene. The CDR3 extends over 15 amino acids. The CDR3 loop reads CATTNSQGGNQPQHF. The CDR3 bases are TGTGCCACCACAAACTCTCAGGGGGGTAATCAGCCCCAGCATTTT.

The V gene is TRBV28, the J gene TRBJ1-6, with D possibly TRBD1 on 6 matching bases. CDR1 is MDHEN, CDR2 SYDVKM, per germline. V lost 6 bases, J lost 6 bases, and 12 bases lay in between. The CDR3 length is 14 residues. Written as DNA, the CDR3 is TGTGCCAGCAGACCTGGACAGATTAATTCACCCCTCCACTTT. Residues: CASRPGQINSPLHF.

This clone was seen only a few times. The chain combines TRBV2 with TRBJ1-1; 11 bases are a match to TRBD1. J lost 5 bases, V lost 2 bases, and 13 bases had no gene match. Germline V CDR1 and CDR2: SNHLY, FYNNEI. The CDR3 spans 18 residues. The CDR3 sequence is CASSEPLWTGGSDTEAFF. The CDR3 DNA reads as TGTGCCAGCAGTGAACCGCTCTGGACAGGGGGCTCGGATACTGAAGCTTTCTTT.

This clone was seen a handful of times. J is TRBJ1-1 and V is TRBV25-1, with TRBD1 matching over 9 bases. With V trimmed by 2 bases and J by 1 base, 2 bases remained unmatched. The germline V gene encodes CDR1 MGHDK and CDR2 SYGVNS. The CDR3 extends over 15 amino acids. CDR3 DNA sequence: TGTGCCAGCAGTGAACTGGGACAGGGGAACACTGAAGCTTTCTTT. Its translation is CASSELGQGNTEAFF.

This rearrangement joins TRBV27 to TRBJ1-2; 7 nucleotides match TRBD1. Germline V gives CDR1 MNHEY, CDR2 SMNVEV (reference sequence). There are 16 residues in the CDR3. The J segment lost 7 bases and the V segment lost 6 bases, leaving 17 bases of the junction unmatched. The CDR3 sequence: CASSLAGTGVLGGYTF. The DNA of the CDR3 is TGTGCCAGCAGCTTGGCCGGAACAGGGGTGTTGGGTGGCTACACCTTC.